Below are 15 T cell receptor beta chains sequenced from a single sample in a study of shared clonotypes between healthy human individuals. TCRdb keeps only in-frame clones here, not all; method: immunoSEQ multiplex PCR. The sample contains about 2.4 million clones, more than 85% of which appear only once. Sequenced material: naive CD4+ T cells from PBMCs. Subset: CD45RA+ positively selected. Every receptor here comes from a man between 18 and 29 years old in good health. Some clones in this sample may be carry-over from other donors' samples.

This clone was counted only a few times. The chain joins TRBV27 to TRBJ2-7; D uncertain. Trimming left V 5 bases short and J 0 bases short, with 5 bases between. The CDR3 covers 12 residues. In germline, CDR1 is MNHEY, CDR2 SMNVEV (reference sequence). The CDR3 DNA reads TGTGCCAGCAGTGTGAGCTCCTACGAGCAGTACTTC. This gives the protein CASSVSSYEQYF.

J is TRBJ1-2 and V is TRBV7-2, with D hard to call. The CDR3 is made up of 14 amino acids. CDR1 and CDR2 from the germline V gene are SGHTA and FQGNSA. V lost 5 bases and J 3 bases, leaving 13 bases between the germline ends. In nucleotides, the CDR3 is TGTGCCAGCAGCCCCCACATGGGGTACTATGGCTACACCTTC. Protein sequence: CASSPHMGYYGYTF.

This clone was seen only once. The V gene is TRBV11-3, the J gene TRBJ2-3; 12 nucleotides align to TRBD1. CDR1 is SGHNT and CDR2 is YENEEA in the germline V gene. V trimming: 1 base; J trimming: 4 bases; junction bases outside the gene matches: 3. This CDR3 is 16 amino acids long. CDR3 in DNA: TGTGCCAGCAGCTTAGTCGGGACAGGGGGCTCAGATACGCAGTATTTT. Translating gives CASSLVGTGGSDTQYF.

This rearrangement joins TRBV9 to TRBJ2-7; D gene unclear. This CDR3 has 13 amino acids. Trimming cost V 3 bases and J 2 bases, with 9 bases left between them. Germline V CDR1 and CDR2: SGDLS, YYNGEE. The CDR3 spells CASSASPPYEQYF. CDR3 sequence (DNA): TGTGCCAGCAGCGCCTCCCCCCCCTACGAGCAGTACTTC.

The genes are TRBV6-6 and TRBJ1-1; D not certain. The length of the CDR3 is 14 residues. Trimming took off 6 bases at V and 7 bases at J, with 18 bases between the two ends. Germline V CDR1 and CDR2: MNHNY, SVGAGI (reference sequence). The CDR3 DNA sequence: TGTGCCAGCAGCCTCGCCCCGTCGAAGCATGAAGCTTTCTTT. Its protein is CASSLAPSKHEAFF.

This sequence joins TRBV29-1 and TRBJ1-1, with D possibly matching TRBD1 (6 bases). This CDR3 has 15 residues. Germline V gene sequence: CDR1 SQVTM, CDR2 ANQGSEA. With 0 bases removed from V and 5 bases from J, the gap between germline ends came to 16 bases. The CDR3 DNA reads TGCAGCGTTGAAGATACAGGGCGGGGTGGGACTGAAGCTTTCTTT. It translates to CSVEDTGRGGTEAFF.

In its sample, this clone was seen a few times. The chain carries TRBV4-2 and TRBJ2-7, with D possibly matching TRBD1 (6 bases). V gave up 3 bases and J gave up 2 bases, with 20 bases separating them. In germline, CDR1 is LGHNA, CDR2 YNFKEQ. The CDR3 length is 17 residues. The DNA for the CDR3 is TGTGCCAGCAGCCACCTAGGGGGAGTTCAATCGGCCTACGAGCAGTACTTC. Residues: CASSHLGGVQSAYEQYF.

V and J are TRBV30 and TRBJ1-5, with D unclear. Trimming took off 0 bases at V and 7 bases at J, with 13 bases between the two ends. The length of the CDR3 is 14 residues. Germline lookup yields CDR1 GTSNPN and CDR2 SVGIG (reference sequence). The CDR3 DNA sequence: TGTGCCTGGAGTGTAGAATCCTCCCGGCAGCCCCAGCATTTT. Its protein is CAWSVESSRQPQHF.

This clone was observed a single time. V usage is TRBV28 and J usage is TRBJ1-3; unclear D gene. The CDR3 has 14 residues. Trimming stripped 1 base from V and 0 bases from J, with 4 bases between. Germline loops: CDR1 MDHEN, CDR2 SYDVKM. Here the CDR3 reads CASSLFPSGNTIYF. The CDR3 nucleotides read TGTGCCAGCAGTTTATTTCCCTCTGGAAACACCATATATTTT.

Note on this clone: This sample includes further DNA sequences coding for the same CDR3. The V and J genes are TRBV10-3 and TRBJ1-5; the D gene is possibly TRBD1 (5 bases). V shed 4 bases and J shed 4 bases, with 8 bases lying between them. Germline lookup yields CDR1 ENHRY and CDR2 SYGVKD. The CDR3 is made up of 13 amino acids. The CDR3 DNA follows: TGTGCCATCAGTGTCAGGGATAATCAGCCCCAGCATTTT. It specifies CAISVRDNQPQHF.

This clone was counted a single time. The chain links TRBV27 to TRBJ2-5; D is unresolved. The CDR3 loop spans 14 amino acids. Trimming shortened V by 9 bases and J by 2 bases, and 16 bases separated the two germline ends. Germline V gene data show CDR1 as MNHEY and CDR2 as SMNVEV (reference sequence). CDR3 sequence: CASRWAGRQETQYF. The DNA of the CDR3 is TGTGCCAGTCGATGGGCCGGTCGGCAAGAGACCCAGTACTTC.

The J gene is TRBJ1-4, the V gene TRBV28; D is undetermined. V shed 10 bases and J shed 7 bases, with 19 bases lying between them. Germline V lookup: CDR1 MDHEN, CDR2 SYDVKM. The CDR3 runs 14 residues. CDR3 sequence reads: CATLGRVRGEKLFF. Here the CDR3 DNA reads TGTGCCACCTTGGGTAGGGTTCGGGGTGAAAAACTGTTTTTT.

The chain is built from TRBV29-1 and TRBJ2-1, with a possible D match to TRBD2 (5 bases). The CDR3 contains 12 residues. Germline CDR1 SQVTM, CDR2 ANQGSEA. The V and J ends lost 2 bases and 6 bases respectively, with 8 bases between them. The CDR3 region has the DNA TGCAGCGTTGAACAAGGGAGCAATGAGCAGTTCTTC. Encoded protein: CSVEQGSNEQFF.

The J gene is TRBJ2-1, the V gene TRBV19; no clear D. Germline loops: CDR1 LNHDA, CDR2 SQIVND (reference sequence). The germline V and J ends were trimmed by 8 bases and 5 bases, with 13 bases remaining between them. The CDR3 sequence is 13 residues long. The CDR3, as DNA: TGTGCCAGTGGATCCCGGACGGACAATGAGCAGTTCTTC. Protein: CASGSRTDNEQFF. Based on the CDR3 plus reference TRBV19 and TRBJ2-1, the full variable domain is DGGITQSPKYLFRKEGQNVTLSCEQNLNHDAMYWYRQDPGQGLRLIYYSQIVNDFQKGDIAEGYSVSREKKESFPLTVTSAQKNPTAFYLCASGSRTDNEQFFGPGTRLTVL.

CDR3 DNA sequence: TGTGCCAGCAGCGACGGACAGTATAATGAAAAACTGTTTTTT. Protein: CASSDGQYNEKLFF. The chain combines TRBV7-6 with TRBJ1-4, with TRBD1 as a possible D gene (6 bases). This CDR3 has 14 amino acids. The germline CDR1 and CDR2 sequences are SGHVS and FNYEAQ. V was shortened by 5 bases and J by 4 bases, with 11 bases between the two germline ends.